This entry lists 10 T cell receptor beta chains sequenced from one sample in a study of T cell repertoires in cytomegalovirus infection. No cognate antigen is known for these TCRs. TCRdb re-called the reads with MiXCR, one entry per CDR3 protein. This sample carries 570,000 or so distinct CDR3 sequences, about 40% of them seen once, and the ten largest clones take more than 40%. Specimen: cultured PBMCs, collected from culture after CMV antigen stimulation. These receptor sequences come from a human donor in good health (CMV status not recorded). Some clones in this sample may be carry-over from other donors' samples.

Ten or more counts support this clonotype. The chain has TRBV7-2 and TRBJ2-1; D might be TRBD1 (7 bases). CDR3 length: 14 amino acids. V was trimmed by 5 bases and J by 2 bases, leaving 10 bases between them. Germline CDR1 is SGHTA and CDR2 is FQGNSA. The CDR3 is CASSGGTAYNEQFF. CDR3 in DNA: TGTGCCAGCAGCGGGGGGACAGCCTACAATGAGCAGTTCTTC.

The CDR3 sequence is CSARLAGGQVLSDTQYF. Here the CDR3 DNA reads TGCAGTGCTAGACTAGCGGGGGGGCAGGTTCTGTCAGATACGCAGTATTTT. This sequence joins TRBV20-1 and TRBJ2-3; 12 bases align to TRBD2. Germline V lookup: CDR1 DFQATT, CDR2 SNEGSKA (reference sequence). The CDR3 consists of 17 residues. V gave up 2 bases and J gave up 4 bases; unmatched junction bases: 10.

This chain joins TRBV28 and TRBJ2-5; 8 nucleotides agree with TRBD2. Germline V lookup: CDR1 MDHEN, CDR2 SYDVKM. This CDR3 is built from 15 residues. V dropped 5 bases and J dropped 5; count of bases not matched to a gene: 10. CDR3 loop: CASSPRLASYETQYF. CDR3 bases: TGTGCCAGCAGTCCTCGACTAGCGAGTTATGAGACCCAGTACTTC.

This chain uses TRBV20-1 with TRBJ2-7; D may be TRBD1 (7 bases). CDR3 size: 16 residues. The ends were cut back, 1 base at V and 6 bases at J, with 22 bases in the middle. Per the germline V gene, CDR1 is DFQATT and CDR2 is SNEGSKA (reference sequence). The CDR3 here is CSARGQGPAVGGEQYF. The DNA for the CDR3 is TGCAGTGCTAGAGGACAGGGCCCCGCTGTGGGAGGCGAGCAGTACTTC.

This clonotype was observed at least ten times. The rearrangement uses TRBV7-6 and TRBJ2-1; D tentatively fits TRBD1 or TRBD2 (5 bases each). V shed 1 base and J shed 7 bases, with 8 bases lying between them. CDR3 length: 13 amino acids. CDR1 and CDR2 (germline): SGHVS, FNYEAQ. CDR3 sequence (DNA): TGTGCCAGCAGCTTAGTTGGGGGAAATGAGCAGTTCTTC. Translation gives CASSLVGGNEQFF.

This clonotype was found many times. CDR3: CASSFGTSGPYEQYF. CDR3 DNA sequence: TGTGCCAGCAGCTTCGGGACTAGCGGGCCCTACGAGCAGTACTTC. V usage is TRBV7-2 and J usage is TRBJ2-7; 12 bases fit TRBD2. The CDR3 length is 15 residues. Germline CDR1 SGHTA, CDR2 FQGNSA. The V and J ends lost 3 bases and 2 bases, in that order; junction bases with no gene match: 2.

The V call is TRBV12-3 or TRBV12-4, the J call TRBJ2-3; D may be TRBD2 (6 bases). The CDR3 spans 14 residues. V lost 3 bases and J lost 5, with 12 bases in between. The CDR3 DNA is TGTGCCAGCAGTTTTCGGGATAGCGGAGATACGCAGTATTTT. This sequence encodes CASSFRDSGDTQYF.

Only a few counts were recorded for this clonotype. The chain combines TRBV11-1 with TRBJ1-1; a possible D gene is TRBD1 (5 bases). The V gene's germline CDR1 is SGHAT and CDR2 FQDESV (reference sequence). V was cut by 3 bases and J by 7 bases, with 12 bases left in between. This CDR3 region has 13 residues. The CDR3 DNA sequence: TGTGCCAGCAGCTTCCGCGGGGGAGGTGAAGCTTTCTTT. It yields the protein CASSFRGGGEAFF.

To note about this clonotype: A read error may produce the germline difference seen at one junction end. The CDR3 nucleotides read TGTGCCAGCTCACCACCGTACGCCGGGACTAGCGAGAGTCCATTCTACGATGAGCAGTTCTTC. This sequence encodes CASSPPYAGTSESPFYDEQFF. The gene calls are TRBV18 and TRBJ2-1; 10 bases are shared with TRBD2. CDR1 and CDR2 (germline): KGHSH, LQKENI. This CDR3 comprises 21 residues.

This chain links TRBV28 with TRBJ1-6, with unresolved D. This CDR3 comprises 12 residues. Germline V gene lookup returns CDR1 MDHEN and CDR2 SYDVKM. V was shortened by 5 bases and J by 3 bases, with 2 bases between the two germline ends. The CDR3 DNA is TGTGCCAGCAGTGACTATAATTCACCCCTCCACTTT. Translated: CASSDYNSPLHF. Drawing the rest from reference TRBV28 and TRBJ1-6, the complete variable domain is DVKVTQSSRYLVKRTGEKVFLECVQDMDHENMFWYRQDPGLGLRLIYFSYDVKMKEKGDIPEGYSVSREKKERFSLILESASTNQTSMYLCASSDYNSPLHFGNGTRLTVT.